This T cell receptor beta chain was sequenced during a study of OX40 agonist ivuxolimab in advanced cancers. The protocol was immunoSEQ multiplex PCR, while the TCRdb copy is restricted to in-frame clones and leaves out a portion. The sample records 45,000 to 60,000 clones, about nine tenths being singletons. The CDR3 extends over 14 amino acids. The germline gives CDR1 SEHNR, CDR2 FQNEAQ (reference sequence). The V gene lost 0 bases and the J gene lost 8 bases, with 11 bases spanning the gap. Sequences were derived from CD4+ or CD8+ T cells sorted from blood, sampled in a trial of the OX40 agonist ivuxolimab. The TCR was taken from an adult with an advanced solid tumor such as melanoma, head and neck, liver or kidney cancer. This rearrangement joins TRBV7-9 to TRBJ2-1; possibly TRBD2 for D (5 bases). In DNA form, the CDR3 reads TGTGCCAGCAGCTTAGCCGTGGGAGACGATGAGCAGTTCTTC. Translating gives CASSLAVGDDEQFF.